This T cell receptor beta chain was obtained from a study of blood T cell repertoires in COVID-19. Study in general: Specimens from acute and convalescent COVID-19 originated in the United States, Italy and Spain. From T cells, B-cell-depleted T cells, or PBMCs came the material, which was cDNA or gDNA.

Under the authors' procedure: Amplification of reference gene primers was used by the study to estimate nucleated cell counts. The table came from immunoSEQ multiplex PCR; TCRdb's copy has only in-frame clones and leaves some out. V and J calls and clone size are given by that table; D and trimming were obtained from the DNA. The sample lists about 250,000 clones, approximately 90% occurring once. Seattle cases were enrolled at active infection and followed longitudinally. V gave up 3 bases and J gave up 3 bases, with 16 bases separating them. The CDR3 is 16 residues long. The V gene's germline CDR1 is SGDLS and CDR2 YYNGEE.

Sample: peripheral blood. This TCR was recovered from a woman under 40 with COVID-19, enrolled during active disease. The chain carries TRBV9 and TRBJ2-1; possible D gene TRBD2, 6 bases. The DNA for the CDR3 is TGTGCCAGCAGCGGCCTCAGGGACTCCATCTACAATGAGCAGTTCTTC. Its translation: CASSGLRDSIYNEQFF.